Presented here are 20 T cell receptor beta chains from one specimen sequenced in a study of glioma-infiltrating T cells. TCR alpha and beta CDR3 regions were amplified from RNA using iRepertoire nested multiplex PCR. TCRdb reprocessed the multiplex PCR reads with MiXCR, giving one entry per CDR3 protein. The sample contains over 80,000 distinct CDR3 sequences, roughly 40% of which appear only once. The source material was glioma tissue, nonneoplastic brain tissue, or PBMCs (not recorded which). The receptors come from a human donor with low-grade glioma or glioblastoma, undergoing nonglioma brain surgery, or in good health (not recorded which).

In its sample, this clonotype was seen many times. The chain is built from TRBV7-9 and TRBJ2-5, with D possibly matching TRBD1 (6 bases). The length of the CDR3 is 13 residues. Germline assignment: CDR1 SEHNR and CDR2 FQNEAQ (reference sequence). V lost 5 bases and J 5 bases, leaving 12 bases between the germline ends. This CDR3 is CASSRITGETQYF. The CDR3 DNA reads as TGTGCCAGCAGCCGAATCACAGGGGAGACCCAGTACTTC.

This chain joins TRBV20-1 and TRBJ2-7; maybe TRBD2 (6 bases). The CDR3 loop spans 12 amino acids. Looked up from germline, CDR1 is DFQATT and CDR2 is SNEGSKA (reference sequence). V lost 4 bases and J lost 6, with 13 bases in between. Here the CDR3 reads CSAIVSGAEQYF. In DNA, the CDR3 is TGCAGTGCTATAGTCTCGGGAGCCGAGCAGTACTTC.

The chain carries TRBV5-6 and TRBJ2-3; D is undetermined. CDR1 is SGHDT and CDR2 is YYEEEE in the germline V gene. V was pared by 4 bases and J by 0 bases, with 15 bases between. This CDR3 has 16 residues. The chain's CDR3 is CASSPKMGYSTDTQYF. CDR3 sequence (DNA): TGTGCCAGCAGCCCCAAGATGGGTTACAGCACAGATACGCAGTATTTT.

As concerns this clonotype: At one boundary the junction diverges from the germline segment, which might be a read error. The CDR3 region is CVSSSSRSNKPQHF. Written as DNA, the CDR3 is TGTGTTAGCAGTTCCAGCCGTAGCAATAAGCCCCAGCATTTT. This sequence joins TRBV27 and TRBJ1-5; the D is unclear. CDR3 length: 14 amino acids. Germline V gene sequence: CDR1 MNHEY, CDR2 SMNVEV (reference sequence).

There are many counts of this clonotype. The chain has TRBV29-1 and TRBJ1-1; 8 bases line up with TRBD1. Germline V gene data show CDR1 as SQVTM and CDR2 as ANQGSEA. V gave up 4 bases and J gave up 1 base; unmatched junction bases: 2. This CDR3 has 13 residues. The CDR3 sequence: CSVGGQGNTEAFF. The CDR3 DNA reads TGCAGCGTTGGAGGACAGGGGAACACTGAAGCTTTCTTT.

This clonotype has only a few counts. The rearrangement uses TRBV5-6 and TRBJ1-5; 7 bases agree with TRBD1. Germline V lookup: CDR1 SGHDT, CDR2 YYEEEE. J was trimmed by 4 bases and V by 4 bases; bases with no gene match: 5. There are 14 residues in the CDR3. CDR3 in DNA: TGTGCCAGCAGCGACGACAGGGAAAATCAGCCCCAGCATTTT. This translates into CASSDDRENQPQHF.

There are many counts of this clonotype. The CDR3 region is CASSQERGGRAFF. CDR3 sequence (DNA): TGTGCCAGCAGTCAAGAAAGAGGGGGGCGAGCTTTCTTT. The chain carries TRBV6-1 and TRBJ1-1, with D possibly being TRBD1 (6 bases). The CDR3 extends over 13 amino acids. Trimming removed 5 bases from V and 10 bases from J, with 17 bases in between. Germline assignment: CDR1 MNHNS and CDR2 SASEGT.

This clonotype was observed at least ten times. In DNA, the CDR3 is TGTGCCAGCAGCTTAGACAGTAGAAGAAATCAGCCCCAGCATTTT. Its protein is CASSLDSRRNQPQHF. The V call is TRBV7-2, the J call TRBJ1-5; D not certain. This CDR3 comprises 15 residues. CDR1 is SGHTA and CDR2 is FQGNSA in the germline V gene. V shed 1 base and J shed 4 bases, with 11 bases lying between them. The entire variable domain, with the rest obtained from reference TRBV7-2 and TRBJ1-5, is as follows: GAGVSQSPSNKVTEKGKDVELRCDPISGHTALYWYRQSLGQGLEFLIYFQGNSAPDKSGLPSDRFSAERTGGSVSTLTIQRTQQEDSAVYLCASSLDSRRNQPQHFGDGTRLSIL.

This clonotype was counted ten times or more. This sequence joins TRBV28 and TRBJ1-5; D is uncertain. Trimming removed 3 bases from V and 4 bases from J, with 10 bases in between. Germline-derived CDR1 and CDR2 are MDHEN and SYDVKM. The CDR3 has 14 amino acids. The CDR3 coding sequence is TGTGCCAGCAGTTTGCCTTTGGGTAATCAGCCCCAGCATTTT. Its translation: CASSLPLGNQPQHF.

Ten or more counts support this clonotype. J is TRBJ2-2 and V is TRBV19; D unclear. The CDR3 contains 16 residues. Germline V gives CDR1 LNHDA, CDR2 SQIVND (reference sequence). V shed 9 bases and J shed 2 bases, with 19 bases lying between them. CDR3: CASRKTLQINTGELFF. CDR3 DNA: TGTGCCAGCCGAAAGACTCTCCAAATAAACACCGGGGAGCTGTTTTTT.

This clonotype was found many times. This chain joins TRBV28 and TRBJ2-7, with D unresolved. Between the trimmed V and J ends, which lost 6 bases and 2 bases, there was a span of 14 bases. CDR3 length: 14 amino acids. CDR1 is MDHEN and CDR2 is SYDVKM in the germline V gene. CDR3 DNA sequence: TGTGCCAGCAGCCCCCGGGTCATAACCTACGAGCAGTACTTC. It is translated as CASSPRVITYEQYF.

At least ten counts were recorded for this clonotype. CDR3 bases: TGTGCCAGCTCACCACGTGGGGGACGAACCTACGAGCAGTACTTC. Amino acids: CASSPRGGRTYEQYF. The V call is TRBV18, the J call TRBJ2-7; D is perhaps TRBD1 or TRBD2 (5 bases each). CDR1 and CDR2 (germline): KGHSH, LQKENI. Trimming took off 1 base at V and 2 bases at J, with 12 bases between the two ends. The CDR3 spans 15 residues.

This clonotype was seen ten or more times. The chain links TRBV3-1 to TRBJ2-1; 12 nucleotides align to TRBD2. The germline CDR1 and CDR2 sequences are LGHDT and YNNKEL (reference sequence). V dropped 4 bases and J dropped 5; count of bases not matched to a gene: 3. The CDR3 loop spans 15 amino acids. The DNA of the CDR3 is TGTGCCAGCAGCCGGACTAGCGGGACACACAATGAGCAGTTCTTC. It specifies CASSRTSGTHNEQFF.

This clonotype was counted ten times or more. The genes are TRBV9 and TRBJ2-7; no clear D gene. CDR3 size: 13 residues. Germline CDR1 SGDLS, CDR2 YYNGEE. Between the trimmed V and J ends, which lost 2 bases and 1 base, there was a span of 7 bases. DNA for the CDR3: TGTGCCAGCAGCGTGGGTAGTTCCTACGAGCAGTACTTC. As protein: CASSVGSSYEQYF.

The chain employs TRBV29-1 and TRBJ2-5; no clear D. V gave up 2 bases and J gave up 5 bases, with 12 bases separating them. The CDR3 is 13 residues long. Germline CDR1 SQVTM, CDR2 ANQGSEA. CDR3 coding DNA: TGCAGCGTTGAACCGGAAAGTTCGGAGACCCAGTACTTC. Protein product: CSVEPESSETQYF.

This clonotype turned up a few times. V usage is TRBV5-1 and J usage is TRBJ1-2; D is possibly TRBD1 (6 bases). The CDR3 contains 15 residues. V lost 1 base to trimming and J lost 4 bases, with 14 bases between them. Per the germline V gene, CDR1 is SGHRS and CDR2 is YFSETQ. CDR3 region: CASSLRGGAGYGYTF. Written as DNA, the CDR3 is TGCGCCAGCAGCTTGCGCGGGGGCGCTGGCTATGGCTACACCTTC.

This clonotype occurred a few times. A read error may be the cause here, since a much bigger clone is one base away. The chain uses TRBV19 and TRBJ2-3; D might be TRBD1 (5 bases). The germline CDR1 and CDR2 sequences are LNHDA and SQIVND (reference sequence). This CDR3 is built from 13 residues. The germline V and J ends were trimmed by 5 bases and 8 bases, with 14 bases remaining between them. The CDR3 bases are TGTGCCAGTAGTTTTATCCAAGGGGCTACGCAGTATTTT. Its translation is CASSFIQGATQYF. The whole variable domain, filled in from reference TRBV19 and TRBJ2-3, reads DGGITQSPKYLFRKEGQNVTLSCEQNLNHDAMYWYRQDPGQGLRLIYYSQIVNDFQKGDIAEGYSVSREKKESFPLTVTSAQKNPTAFYLCASSFIQGATQYFGPGTRLTVL.

This clonotype was observed at least ten times. The chain couples TRBV27 to TRBJ2-7, with D possibly being TRBD1 (6 bases). The germline V gene encodes CDR1 MNHEY and CDR2 SMNVEV (reference sequence). This CDR3 spans 15 amino acids. With 5 bases removed from V and 3 bases from J, the gap between germline ends came to 17 bases. The CDR3 DNA sequence: TGTGCCAGCAGTCCTAAACCAGGACAGTTCTACGAGCAGTACTTC. Protein: CASSPKPGQFYEQYF.

This clonotype was recorded many times. The chain combines TRBV29-1 with TRBJ2-1, with D perhaps TRBD2 (6 bases). The V gene's germline CDR1 is SQVTM and CDR2 ANQGSEA. The CDR3 is made up of 14 amino acids. Trimming left V 3 bases short and J 7 bases short, with 16 bases between. CDR3 nucleotides: TGCAGCGTTGAGGGGCGAGCGGAGGGAAATGAGCAGTTCTTC. Translation: CSVEGRAEGNEQFF.

This clonotype was picked up many times. V and J are TRBV7-9 and TRBJ2-7; 10 bases are shared with TRBD1. This CDR3 has 14 residues. V was clipped by 11 bases and J by 0 bases; unmatched bases: 7. CDR1 is SEHNR and CDR2 is FQNEAQ in the germline V gene (reference sequence). The CDR3 reads CASRGTGVSYEQYF. For the CDR3, the DNA is TGTGCCTCCCGGGGGACAGGGGTCTCCTACGAGCAGTACTTC.